Presented here are 9 T cell receptor beta chains from one specimen sequenced in a study of T cells in Graves' hyperthyroidism and ophthalmopathy. Amplified regions were TCR beta CDR3 sequences from RNA transcripts. When the TCR CDR3 underwent first-round RT-PCR, the HTBI primer set was used. Each CDR3 protein gets one entry after TCRdb re-called the multiplex PCR reads with MiXCR. The sample includes about 400,000 distinct CDR3 sequences, 15% of them seen just once. The sequenced material came from blood. The receptors stem from a woman aged 30 to 39 with Graves' hyperthyroidism.

In this sample, this clonotype turned up a few times. The V call is TRBV20-1, the J call TRBJ2-7; a weak D match, TRBD2 (5 bases). Germline-derived CDR1 and CDR2 are DFQATT and SNEGSKA (reference sequence). V lost 6 bases to trimming and J lost 0 bases, with 15 bases between them. The CDR3 runs to 14 residues. In DNA form, the CDR3 reads TGCAGTGCCCGGGGAACGATGAGCTCCTACGAGCAGTACTTC. Translated: CSARGTMSSYEQYF.

The sample holds many counts of this clonotype. J is TRBJ1-3 and V is TRBV30, with D possibly matching TRBD1 (5 bases). There are 16 residues in the CDR3. The V gene's germline CDR1 is GTSNPN and CDR2 SVGIG (reference sequence). V gave up 1 base and J gave up 2 bases, with 15 bases separating them. The chain's CDR3 is CAWSGLLQAPGNTIYF. CDR3 nucleotide sequence: TGTGCCTGGAGTGGGCTTTTACAGGCCCCTGGAAACACCATATATTTT. Together with reference TRBV30 and TRBJ1-3, the CDR3 gives the full variable domain: SQTIHQWPATLVQPVGSPLSLECTVEGTSNPNLYWYRQAAGRGLQLLFYSVGIGQISSEVPQNLSASRPQDRQFILSSKKLLLSDSGFYLCAWSGLLQAPGNTIYFGEGSWLTVV.

This clonotype was detected ten times or more. The chain has TRBV6-1 and TRBJ2-7, with TRBD1 matching 10 bases. The CDR3 extends over 15 amino acids. V lost 6 bases and J lost 3; bases outside the gene matches: 8. Looked up from germline, CDR1 is MNHNS and CDR2 is SASEGT. CDR3 region: CASSYGTGEGYEQYF. In nucleotides, the CDR3 is TGTGCCAGCAGCTACGGGACAGGGGAAGGCTACGAGCAGTACTTC.

This clonotype was counted ten times or more. The chain links TRBV12-3 or TRBV12-4 to TRBJ1-1, with TRBD1 matching 8 bases. V gave up 3 bases and J gave up 3 bases; unmatched junction bases: 3. The CDR3 is 14 residues long. CDR3 coding DNA: TGTGCCAGCAGTTTCTCAGGGGGCCACACTGAAGCTTTCTTT. As protein: CASSFSGGHTEAFF.

The V and J genes are TRBV6-1 and TRBJ2-3, with D unresolved. The CDR3 is made up of 12 amino acids. Between the trimmed V and J ends, which lost 8 bases and 3 bases, there was a span of 9 bases. Per the germline V gene, CDR1 is MNHNS and CDR2 is SASEGT. The CDR3 coding sequence is TGTGCCAGCCGAGAGAATACAGATACGCAGTATTTT. Protein: CASRENTDTQYF.

This clonotype occurred a few times. The chain uses TRBV4-2 and TRBJ2-1, with 8 positions matching TRBD2. With 4 bases clipped from V and 7 bases from J, the junction kept 12 bases outside the gene matches. The CDR3 is made up of 16 amino acids. The germline gives CDR1 LGHNA, CDR2 YNFKEQ. DNA of the CDR3: TGTGCCAGCAGCCCGAGTAGCGGGACGCTAGGGAATGAGCAGTTCTTC. Protein: CASSPSSGTLGNEQFF.

This clonotype was picked up a small number of times. The CDR3 spells CSAASESSYEQYF. The CDR3 DNA is TGCAGTGCGGCGTCAGAGAGCTCCTACGAGCAGTACTTC. V gene TRBV20-1 combines with J gene TRBJ2-7; D not certain. The CDR3 is made up of 13 amino acids. Trimming cost V 6 bases and J 0 bases, with 12 bases left between them. Germline V gene sequence: CDR1 DFQATT, CDR2 SNEGSKA (reference sequence).

The J gene is TRBJ2-2, the V gene TRBV9, with TRBD2 matching over 14 bases. CDR1 is SGDLS, CDR2 YYNGEE, per germline. CDR3 length: 18 amino acids. The J segment lost 7 bases and the V segment lost 4 bases, leaving 12 bases of the junction unmatched. CDR3 sequence: CASSPGTSGSLMGGELFF. The CDR3 bases are TGTGCCAGCAGCCCGGGGACTAGCGGGAGCCTGATGGGCGGGGAGCTGTTTTTT. Complete variable domain (other parts from reference TRBV9 and TRBJ2-2): DSGVTQTPKHLITATGQRVTLRCSPRSGDLSVYWYQQSLDQGLQFLIQYYNGEERAKGNILERFSAQQFPDLHSELNLSSLELGDSALYFCASSPGTSGSLMGGELFFGEGSRLTVL.

Worth noting for this clonotype: Mismatch with germline at one junction end may stem from a read error. This chain links TRBV5-4 with TRBJ1-2; no clear D gene. The CDR3 covers 14 residues. Germline assignment: CDR1 SGHNT and CDR2 YYREEE (reference sequence). The CDR3 sequence: CTSTRAGPSYGYTF. CDR3 nucleotides: TGTACCAGCACCCGGGCGGGCCCTTCCTATGGCTACACCTTC.